The sequence of this T cell receptor beta chain was determined in a study of shared clonotypes between healthy human individuals. Sequencing was performed with immunoSEQ multiplex PCR; in TCRdb, only in-frame clones are kept and a portion is missing. The sample includes under 2,500,000 clones, 95% of them seen just once. Donors comprised only Caucasian adults living in Nashville, Tennessee. This CDR3 is 19 amino acids long. Germline trimming cut 1 base from V and 3 bases from J; bases unmatched to any gene: 14. CDR1 is SGHVS and CDR2 is FQNEAQ in the germline V gene. The sample taken for sequencing was naive CD4+ T cells sorted from blood. Subset denoted: CD45RA+ positively selected. This chain joins TRBV7-8 and TRBJ2-7, with 11 bases that match TRBD2. This TCR came from a young man in good health. CDR3 DNA sequence: TGTGCCAGCAGCTTAGAGGACAGGGCTACTAGCGGGAGATTCTACGAGCAGTACTTC. Its translation is CASSLEDRATSGRFYEQYF.